This T cell receptor (beta chain) was recovered during a study of shared clonotypes between healthy human individuals. This clone was counted once. V shed 6 bases and J shed 1 base, with 15 bases lying between them. The CDR3 length is 15 residues. Germline V gives CDR1 MNHEY, CDR2 SMNVEV (reference sequence). Generated by immunoSEQ multiplex PCR, the TCRdb table keeps only in-frame clones and is missing some. The sample holds 1 million to 1.3 million clones, around 78% seen once. J is TRBJ2-5 and V is TRBV27; TRBD1 might be the D (5 bases). The origin of this receptor is a man aged 18 to 29 in good health. Some clones in this sample may be carry-over from other donors' samples. Sample: memory CD4+ T cells from PBMCs. Subset given: CD45RA-negative fraction. The CDR3 coding sequence is TGTGCCAGCAGCATCGGCTATGGGGCCCAAGAGACCCAGTACTTC. Translated: CASSIGYGAQETQYF.